This T cell receptor beta chain was profiled in a study of a mutant IDH1 vaccine in newly diagnosed glioma. Study-wide background: Treated patients had a mean age of roughly 40 years and a 62.5% male, around 40% female split. Most patients had radiochemotherapy with temozolomide before enrollment; others had one alone.

Comment on this clone: Its antigen is as yet unknown.

Time point: baseline, week 1 (first vaccination visit). This sample's treatment: pre-vaccination baseline after standard-of-care therapy. Each of the donors came in with new WHO grade 3 or 4 astrocytomas that were IDH1-mutant and ATRX-lost. Germline V CDR1 and CDR2: MGHDK, SYGVNS. The CDR3 extends over 14 amino acids. V dropped 3 bases and J dropped 0; count of bases not matched to a gene: 1. Generated by immunoSEQ multiplex PCR, the TCRdb table keeps only in-frame clones and is missing some. Of about 38,000 clones listed, just under 95% are singletons. Study observations and caveats: Pseudoprogression apparently tracked independently of changes in top peripheral T cell clonotypes.

The chain is built from TRBV25-1 and TRBJ1-1; 7 bases map to TRBD1. The sample in question was PBMCs, obtained from a glioma patient treated with radiotherapy, temozolomide or both. This receptor was identified in a man aged 18 to 30 with glioma. CDR3 region: CASSDTGVNTEAFF. As DNA, the CDR3 is TGTGCCAGCAGTGATACAGGGGTGAACACTGAAGCTTTCTTT.